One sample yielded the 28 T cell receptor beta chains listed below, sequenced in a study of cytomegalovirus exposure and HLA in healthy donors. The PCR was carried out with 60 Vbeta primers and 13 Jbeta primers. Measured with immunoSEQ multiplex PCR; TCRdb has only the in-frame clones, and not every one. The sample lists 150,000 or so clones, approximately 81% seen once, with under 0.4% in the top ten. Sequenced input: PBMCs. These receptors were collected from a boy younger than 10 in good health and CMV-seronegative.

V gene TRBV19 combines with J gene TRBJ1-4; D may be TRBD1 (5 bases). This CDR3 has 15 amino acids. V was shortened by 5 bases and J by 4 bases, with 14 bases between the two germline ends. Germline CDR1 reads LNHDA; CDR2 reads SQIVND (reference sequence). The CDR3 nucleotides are TGTGCCAGTAGTCTCCGACAGCAGTTTAATGAAAAACTGTTTTTT. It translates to CASSLRQQFNEKLFF.

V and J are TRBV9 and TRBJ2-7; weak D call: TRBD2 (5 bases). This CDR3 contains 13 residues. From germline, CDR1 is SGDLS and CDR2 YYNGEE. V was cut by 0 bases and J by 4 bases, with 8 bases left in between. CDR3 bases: TGTGCCAGCAGCGTAGAAGCGGAGTACGAGCAGTACTTC. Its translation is CASSVEAEYEQYF.

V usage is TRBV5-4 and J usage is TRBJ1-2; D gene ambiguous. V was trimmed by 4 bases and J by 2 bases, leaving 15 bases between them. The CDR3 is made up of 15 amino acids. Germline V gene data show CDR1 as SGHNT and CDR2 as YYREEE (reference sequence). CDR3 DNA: TGTGCCAGCAGCGCAACAGTGGACTCCAACTATGGCTACACCTTC. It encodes CASSATVDSNYGYTF.

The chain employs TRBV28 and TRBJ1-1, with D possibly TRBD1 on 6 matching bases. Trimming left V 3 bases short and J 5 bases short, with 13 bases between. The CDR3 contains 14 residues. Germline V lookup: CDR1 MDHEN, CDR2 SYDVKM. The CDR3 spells CASSFGRGGTEAFF. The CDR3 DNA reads TGTGCCAGCAGTTTCGGCAGGGGAGGGACTGAAGCTTTCTTT.

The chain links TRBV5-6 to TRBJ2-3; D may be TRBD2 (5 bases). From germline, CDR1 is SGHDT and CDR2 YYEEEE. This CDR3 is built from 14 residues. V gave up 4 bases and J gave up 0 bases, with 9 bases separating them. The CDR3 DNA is TGTGCCAGCAGCCCCGGACTGAGCACAGATACGCAGTATTTT. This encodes CASSPGLSTDTQYF.

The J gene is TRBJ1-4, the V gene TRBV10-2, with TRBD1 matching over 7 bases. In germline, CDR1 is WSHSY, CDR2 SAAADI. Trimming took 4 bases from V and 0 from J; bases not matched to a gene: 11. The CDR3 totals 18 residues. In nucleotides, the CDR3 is TGCGCCAGCAGTGGGACAGGAACTATAGTTGCAACTAATGAAAAACTGTTTTTT. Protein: CASSGTGTIVATNEKLFF.

The CDR3 DNA reads as TGTGCCAGCAGTTTATCTCGGGGGGGTCAGCCCCAGCATTTT. Its protein is CASSLSRGGQPQHF. The chain combines TRBV27 with TRBJ1-5; a weak D match, TRBD1 (5 bases). CDR1 MNHEY and CDR2 SMNVEV come from the germline V gene (reference sequence). V lost 0 bases, J lost 6 bases, and 9 bases lay in between. This CDR3 has 14 amino acids.

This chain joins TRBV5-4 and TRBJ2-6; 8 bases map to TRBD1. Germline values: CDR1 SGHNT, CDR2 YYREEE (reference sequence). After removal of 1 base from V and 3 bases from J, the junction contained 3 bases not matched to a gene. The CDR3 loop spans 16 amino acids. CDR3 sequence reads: CASSLQGARGANVLTF. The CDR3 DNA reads TGTGCCAGCAGCTTGCAGGGGGCACGTGGGGCCAACGTCCTGACTTTC.

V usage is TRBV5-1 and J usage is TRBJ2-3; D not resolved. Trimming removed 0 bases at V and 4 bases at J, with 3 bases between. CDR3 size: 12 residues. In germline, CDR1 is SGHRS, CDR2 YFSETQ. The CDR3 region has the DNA TGCGCCAGCAGCTTGGACTCAGATACGCAGTATTTT. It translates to CASSLDSDTQYF. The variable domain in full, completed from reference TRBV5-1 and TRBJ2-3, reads KAGVTQTPRYLIKTRGQQVTLSCSPISGHRSVSWYQQTPGQGLQFLFEYFSETQRNKGNFPGRFSGRQFSNSRSEMNVSTLELGDSALYLCASSLDSDTQYFGPGTRLTVL.

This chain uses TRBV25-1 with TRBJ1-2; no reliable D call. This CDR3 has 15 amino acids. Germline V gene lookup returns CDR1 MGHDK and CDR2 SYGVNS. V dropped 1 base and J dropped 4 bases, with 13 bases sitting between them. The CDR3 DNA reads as TGTGCCAGCAGTGAATTCTCACAGAACCTCTATGGCTACACCTTC. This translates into CASSEFSQNLYGYTF.

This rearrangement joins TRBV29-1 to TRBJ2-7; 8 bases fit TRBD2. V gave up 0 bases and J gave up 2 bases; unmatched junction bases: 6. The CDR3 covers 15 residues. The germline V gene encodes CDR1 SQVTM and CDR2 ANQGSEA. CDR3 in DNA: TGCAGCGTTGAAGAGCAGACGGGAGGGCCCTACGAGCAGTACTTC. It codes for CSVEEQTGGPYEQYF.

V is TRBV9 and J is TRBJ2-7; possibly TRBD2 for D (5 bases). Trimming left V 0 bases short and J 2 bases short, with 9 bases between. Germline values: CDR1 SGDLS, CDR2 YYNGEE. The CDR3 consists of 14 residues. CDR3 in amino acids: CASSVGTGTYEQYF. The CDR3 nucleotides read TGTGCCAGCAGCGTAGGTACGGGAACCTACGAGCAGTACTTC.

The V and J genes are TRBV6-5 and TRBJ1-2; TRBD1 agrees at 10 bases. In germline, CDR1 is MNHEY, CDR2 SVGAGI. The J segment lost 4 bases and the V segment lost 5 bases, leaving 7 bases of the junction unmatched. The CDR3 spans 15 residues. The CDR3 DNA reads TGTGCCAGCAGTAGACGACAGGGGGCTGTCTATGGCTACACCTTC. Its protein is CASSRRQGAVYGYTF.

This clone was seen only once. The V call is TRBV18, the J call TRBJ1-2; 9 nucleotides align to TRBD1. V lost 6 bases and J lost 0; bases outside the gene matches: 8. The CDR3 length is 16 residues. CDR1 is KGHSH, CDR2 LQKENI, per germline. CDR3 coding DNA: TGTGCCAGCTCCCAGGACAGGGGATCAGCTAACTATGGCTACACCTTC. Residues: CASSQDRGSANYGYTF.

DNA of the CDR3: TGCGCCAGCTCCGCGGGGGGCAATCAGCCCCAGCATTTT. Translated: CASSAGGNQPQHF. The chain employs TRBV10-1 and TRBJ1-5; the D gene is possibly TRBD1 (5 bases). The CDR3 length is 13 residues. CDR1 and CDR2 (germline): WNHNN, SYGVQD (reference sequence). V lost 8 bases and J lost 2, with 10 bases in between.

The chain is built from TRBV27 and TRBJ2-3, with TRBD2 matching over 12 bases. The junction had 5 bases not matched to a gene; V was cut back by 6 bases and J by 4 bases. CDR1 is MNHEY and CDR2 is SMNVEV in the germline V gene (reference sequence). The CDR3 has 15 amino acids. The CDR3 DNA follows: TGTGCCAGCAGCCGACTAGCGGGAGCCCCAGATACGCAGTATTTT. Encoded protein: CASSRLAGAPDTQYF.

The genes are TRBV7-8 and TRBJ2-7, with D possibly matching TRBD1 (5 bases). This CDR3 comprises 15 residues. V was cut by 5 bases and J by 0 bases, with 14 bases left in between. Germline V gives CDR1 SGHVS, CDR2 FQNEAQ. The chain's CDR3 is CASSQSNRISYEQYF. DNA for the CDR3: TGTGCCAGCAGCCAGTCCAACAGGATCTCCTACGAGCAGTACTTC.

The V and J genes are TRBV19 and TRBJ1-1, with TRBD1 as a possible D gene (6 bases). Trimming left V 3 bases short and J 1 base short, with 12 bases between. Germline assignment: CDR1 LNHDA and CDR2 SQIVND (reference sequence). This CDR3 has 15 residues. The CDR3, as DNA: TGTGCCAGTAGTATTGGATGGGGGCAGAACACTGAAGCTTTCTTT. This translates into CASSIGWGQNTEAFF.

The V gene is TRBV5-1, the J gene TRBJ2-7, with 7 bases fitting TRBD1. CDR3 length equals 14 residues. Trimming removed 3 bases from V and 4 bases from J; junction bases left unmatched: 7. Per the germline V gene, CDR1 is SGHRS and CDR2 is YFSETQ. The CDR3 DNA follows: TGCGCCAGCAGCTGGGTACAGGGGCCATACGAGCAGTACTTC. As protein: CASSWVQGPYEQYF.

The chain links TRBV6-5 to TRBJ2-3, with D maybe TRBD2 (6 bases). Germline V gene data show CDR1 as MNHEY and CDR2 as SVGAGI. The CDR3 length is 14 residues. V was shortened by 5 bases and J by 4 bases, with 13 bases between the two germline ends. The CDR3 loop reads CASSRGFSADTQYF. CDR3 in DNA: TGTGCCAGCAGTCGGGGGTTCTCCGCAGATACGCAGTATTTT.

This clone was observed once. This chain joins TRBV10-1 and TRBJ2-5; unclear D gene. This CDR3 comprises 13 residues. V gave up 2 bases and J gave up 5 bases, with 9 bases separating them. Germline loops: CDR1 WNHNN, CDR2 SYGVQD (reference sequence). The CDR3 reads CASSETAGETQYF. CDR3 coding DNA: TGCGCCAGCAGTGAGACCGCCGGGGAGACCCAGTACTTC.

The CDR3 DNA sequence: TGTGCCATCAGCGCAGGACAGGAAAGCACAGATACGCAGTATTTT. Protein sequence: CAISAGQESTDTQYF. The J gene is TRBJ2-3, the V gene TRBV10-3, with 7 nucleotides matching TRBD1. The CDR3 sequence is 15 residues long. V gave up 6 bases and J gave up 0 bases; unmatched junction bases: 6. Germline CDR1 ENHRY, CDR2 SYGVKD.

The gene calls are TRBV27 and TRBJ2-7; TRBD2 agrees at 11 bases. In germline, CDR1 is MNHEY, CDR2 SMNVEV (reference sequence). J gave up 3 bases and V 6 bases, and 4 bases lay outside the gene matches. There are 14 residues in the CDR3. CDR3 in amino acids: CASSLAGGGYEQYF. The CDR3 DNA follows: TGTGCCAGCAGCTTAGCGGGAGGGGGCTACGAGCAGTACTTC.

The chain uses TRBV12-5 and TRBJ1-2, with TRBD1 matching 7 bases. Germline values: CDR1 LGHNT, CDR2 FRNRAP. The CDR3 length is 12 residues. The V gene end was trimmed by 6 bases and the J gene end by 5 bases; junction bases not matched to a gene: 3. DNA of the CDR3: TGTGCTAGTGGAGGGACAGTATATGGCTACACCTTC. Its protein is CASGGTVYGYTF.

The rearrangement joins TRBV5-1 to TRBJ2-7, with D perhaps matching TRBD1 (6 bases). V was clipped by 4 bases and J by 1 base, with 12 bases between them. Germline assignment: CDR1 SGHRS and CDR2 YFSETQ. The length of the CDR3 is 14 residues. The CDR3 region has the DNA TGCGCCAGCAGCCGATGGACAGATTCCTACGAGCAGTACTTC. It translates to CASSRWTDSYEQYF. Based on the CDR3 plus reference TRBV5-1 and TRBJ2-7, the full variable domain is KAGVTQTPRYLIKTRGQQVTLSCSPISGHRSVSWYQQTPGQGLQFLFEYFSETQRNKGNFPGRFSGRQFSNSRSEMNVSTLELGDSALYLCASSRWTDSYEQYFGPGTRLTVT.

This CDR3 reads CASSVGVGGGEKLFF. CDR3 coding DNA: TGTGCCAGCAGCGTAGGGGTGGGCGGGGGTGAAAAACTGTTTTTT. This chain joins TRBV9 and TRBJ1-4; TRBD1 is a possible D gene (5 bases). This CDR3 region has 15 residues. The germline gives CDR1 SGDLS, CDR2 YYNGEE. V lost 0 bases and J lost 7, with 13 bases in between.

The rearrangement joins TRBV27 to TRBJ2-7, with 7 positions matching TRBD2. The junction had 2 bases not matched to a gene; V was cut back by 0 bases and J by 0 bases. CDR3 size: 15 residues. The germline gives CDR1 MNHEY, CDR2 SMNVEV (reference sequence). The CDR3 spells CASSLSGGDSYEQYF. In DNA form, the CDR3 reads TGTGCCAGCAGTTTATCTGGGGGGGACTCCTACGAGCAGTACTTC.

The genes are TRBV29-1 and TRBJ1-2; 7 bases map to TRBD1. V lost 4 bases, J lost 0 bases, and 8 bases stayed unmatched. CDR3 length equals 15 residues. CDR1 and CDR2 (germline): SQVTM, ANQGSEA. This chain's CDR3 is CSVAEFGTANYGYTF. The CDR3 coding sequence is TGCAGCGTTGCCGAGTTCGGGACAGCTAACTATGGCTACACCTTC.